The text below deals with one T cell receptor (beta chain). Its antigen is not identified. The sample comes from a study of spatial heterogeneity in lung cancer. The overall study: Matched bulk RNA-seq yielded a T cell transcriptional module score. Counts of TCR transcripts in tumor regions correlated strongly with that score.

Every molecule of TCR cDNA had its own unique molecular identifier. Each CDR3 protein is one row after TCRdb ran MiXCR on the 5' RACE reads. Counted here are 24,000 or so distinct CDR3 sequences, around 8.5% occurring once; the ten biggest clones make up about 7.7%. Study-wide points: Tracking of tumor mutation counts was seen in expanded intratumoral alpha and beta TCR counts.

Per the germline V gene, CDR1 is ENHRY and CDR2 is SYGVKD. CDR3 length: 15 residues. V lost 7 bases and J lost 4; bases outside the gene matches: 3. Time point of the sample: sample taken at primary tumor resection. Tumor, nontumor lung or frozen PBMC supplied whole RNA, sequenced without sorting. The gene calls are TRBV10-3 and TRBJ2-1; TRBD2 matches at 14 bases. This receptor was taken from a male donor with early-stage non-small cell lung cancer. The input for sequencing was lung tumor tissue, taken at surgery. The CDR3 DNA follows: TGTGCCATCACGGGGACTAGCGGGGGTTACAATGAGCAGTTCTTC. Translated: CAITGTSGGYNEQFF.